The source of this T cell receptor beta chain is a study of blood T cells in healthy people across ages (dated by TCRdb to the mid-2010s). Looking at the study overall: In model experiments, template switching captured roughly one uniquely barcoded TCR beta cDNA molecule for every two T cells. The donors were divided into four age groups: young (average about 15 years), middle-aged (about 40), aged (approximately 64) and long-lived (about 79). To avoid experimental bias, donors of different ages were distributed randomly across sequencing lanes. To track age-related changes in TCR beta repertoire diversity, the study relied on deep sequencing normalized with unique cDNA molecular identifiers. Two additional independent replicas of 1 million unique cDNA reads from the same blood draw were analyzed for two donors (one aged 18 to 30 and one aged 80 or older). Study-level results and caveats: Compared with the aged group, the long-lived group had more naive CD4+ T cells, fewer expanded clones and increased TCR diversity, suggesting age selection. There was a strong correlation between observed TCR beta diversity and the percentage of naive T cells measured by flow cytometry. Since profiling was done on bulk unsorted PBMCs, naive and antigen-experienced compartments could not be conclusively compared. The CMV infection status of donors was not known, potentially confounding age-related changes in expanded clonotypes. As age increased, observed TCR beta diversity per million T cells dropped in a roughly linear way, and a significant reduction was already evident by age 40. Estimates of total diversity based on one million sequenced T cells were regarded as lower bounds and as underestimates.

The donors were a few dozen Caucasian individuals from Russia, aged roughly 6 to 90 years, who were systemically healthy. About 10 milliliters of peripheral blood were collected from each donor into EDTA-treated Vacutainer tubes. Ficoll-Paque density-gradient centrifugation was used to isolate PBMCs, with at least 7 million obtained per sample. Trizol reagent was used to extract total RNA from the PBMCs, yielding at least 6 micrograms per sample. For every donor, an aliquot of PBMCs went through flow cytometry to measure the percentages of naive CD45RAhigh/CD27high T cells. Library preparation employed 5' RACE. Sequencing was carried out with an Illumina HiSeq 2500. A second PCR of 7 to 11 cycles was performed with a sample-barcoded 5' primer and a J-beta primer mix. Each TCR beta cDNA molecule received a unique molecular identifier from a template-switch 5' adaptor carrying 12 random nucleotides. Each sample yielded at least 2.5 million CDR3-containing paired-end reads. First-strand cDNA was synthesized from all RNA with the Mint cDNA synthesis kit, primed by a TRBC-specific oligonucleotide. After uracil-DNA glycosylase treatment, a first 18-cycle PCR used universal primers M1SS and BC2_uni_R on all cDNA. The published analysis was carried out like this. For normalization, 1 million high-quality reads were randomly selected from each sample, with every read carrying a distinct molecular identifier. Reads sharing molecular identifiers were discarded rather than binned into consensus sequences. CDR3 identification, clonotype clustering and error correction used MiTCR with a Q25 quality threshold and the strictest error-elimination algorithm. Lower-bound total TCR beta diversity was estimated with a nonparametric unseen species model using Euler transformation. TCRdb took the public reads, trimmed them with fastp at Q25, ran MiXCR for clone calling and kept in-frame beta chains. Rows matching on CDR3 protein sequence are summarized as one entry with the most common DNA and genes. These V and J calls originate from TCRdb's pipeline instead of the authors' own analysis. The sample table shows fewer than 800,000 distinct CDR3 sequences, and about 32% are seen once. The ten largest clones take up 15% of the sample.

Relative to germline, V is 2 bases shorter and J is 3 bases shorter, with 18 bases between their ends. Inclusive of the bounding cysteine and phenylalanine, the CDR3 is 17 residues long. This entry keeps only the CDR3 DNA: 51 bases, framed from base 1. The germline V gene sets CDR1 to MGHRA and CDR2 to YSYEKL. This clonotype showed up many times. The antigen it binds to is not known. It has no much larger one-base neighbor in the sample; base qualities were not kept. This clonotype was sampled from a woman at least 80 years old in good health. Donor details come from another sample of the same person, matched by shared clones. The sequence joins TRBV4-1 to TRBJ2-3, with the D call perhaps TRBD1 or TRBD2, as 5 bases match in each case. Sequencing used blood. The CDR3 protein: CASSQTGMQGLTDTQYF. The DNA is as follows: TGCGCCAGCAGCCAAACCGGGATGCAGGGATTGACAGATACGCAGTATTTT.